This passage covers 4 T cell receptor beta chains from one sample sequenced in a study of cytomegalovirus exposure and HLA in healthy donors. Data came from immunoSEQ multiplex PCR; TCRdb stores just in-frame clones and leaves some out. Of about 130,000 clones listed, 80% to 90% are singletons. Sequencing used PBMCs. The source is a young woman in good health and CMV-seropositive.

For this clone: Within the sample, other DNA sequences also encode this same CDR3. This chain connects TRBV10-3 to TRBJ2-1; 12 bases line up with TRBD2. Trimming at V came to 2 bases and at J to 6 bases, leaving 2 bases not matched to a gene. Germline V CDR1 and CDR2: ENHRY, SYGVKD. This CDR3 comprises 15 residues. For the CDR3, the DNA is TGTGCCATCAGTGAGCCGGGACTAGCGGGCAATGAGCAGTTCTTC. Translating gives CAISEPGLAGNEQFF.

The chain recombines TRBV6-1 with TRBJ2-3; 8 positions agree with TRBD1. Germline values: CDR1 MNHNS, CDR2 SASEGT. The CDR3 extends over 15 amino acids. The V and J ends lost 7 bases and 4 bases, in that order; junction bases with no gene match: 10. CDR3: CASMSGQGKADTQYF. CDR3 nucleotide sequence: TGTGCCAGCATGTCCGGACAGGGTAAGGCAGATACGCAGTATTTT.

This rearrangement joins TRBV15 to TRBJ1-5; unclear D gene. Deletions cut 0 bases from V and 6 bases from J, with 9 bases between. Germline V lookup: CDR1 LNHNV, CDR2 YYDKDF (reference sequence). The CDR3 is 14 amino acids. The CDR3 is CATSRDTFGQPQHF. CDR3 coding DNA: TGTGCCACCAGCAGAGATACCTTCGGTCAGCCCCAGCATTTT.

V gene TRBV27 combines with J gene TRBJ2-6; 10 nucleotides match TRBD1. With V trimmed by 8 bases and J by 0 bases, 7 bases remained unmatched. The length of the CDR3 is 17 residues. The V gene's germline CDR1 is MNHEY and CDR2 SMNVEV (reference sequence). CDR3: CASAWDRGGSGANVLTF. The DNA of the CDR3 is TGTGCCAGCGCTTGGGACAGGGGAGGCTCTGGGGCCAACGTCCTGACTTTC.